These T cell receptor beta chains were read from a single sample in a study of spatial heterogeneity in lung cancer. Each CDR3 protein gets one entry after TCRdb re-called the 5' RACE reads with MiXCR. The sample gives about 3,600 distinct CDR3 sequences, over 5.5% of which show up once; 15% to 20% is in the top ten. The source material was lung tumor tissue, sampled at surgery. These receptors all come from a female donor with early-stage non-small cell lung cancer. CDR3s include the opening cysteine and the closing phenylalanine or tryptophan. Fields, in order: J gene, V gene, CDR3 length, clone size, D gene, CDR3 DNA, CDR3 protein. A D gene is named only where the DNA matches it firmly. The size entry gives once, few, many, or a class for an expanded clone.

j_gene: TRBJ1-2
v_gene: TRBV10-2
len: 12
abundance: many
d_gene: .
CDR3nt: TGCGCCAGCAGCATCGGGGACTATGGCTACACCTTC
CDR3aa: CASSIGDYGYTF

j_gene: TRBJ2-2
v_gene: TRBV29-1
len: 13
abundance: medium-sized
d_gene: .
CDR3nt: TGCAGCGTTGTATTGAGCTTGGACGGGGAGCTGTTTTTT
CDR3aa: CSVVLSLDGELFF

j_gene: TRBJ2-5
v_gene: TRBV9
len: 14
abundance: medium-sized
d_gene: TRBD1
CDR3nt: TGTGCCAGCAGCACGGGACAGTTCCAAGAGACCCAGTACTTC
CDR3aa: CASSTGQFQETQYF

j_gene: TRBJ1-2
v_gene: TRBV28
len: 13
abundance: medium-sized
d_gene: .
CDR3nt: TGTGCCAGCAGATTCCGTGGGGCCTCTGGCTACACCTTC
CDR3aa: CASRFRGASGYTF

j_gene: TRBJ2-5
v_gene: TRBV7-2
len: 15
abundance: medium-sized
d_gene: TRBD1
CDR3nt: TGTGCCAGCAGCCCCCAACGCGGGACAGGGAAGACCCAGTACTTC
CDR3aa: CASSPQRGTGKTQYF

j_gene: TRBJ2-5
v_gene: TRBV6-5
len: 16
abundance: medium-sized
d_gene: .
CDR3nt: TGTGCCAGCAGTCCAATCGGAGGTCTTATCCAAGAGACCCAGTACTTC
CDR3aa: CASSPIGGLIQETQYF

j_gene: TRBJ1-4
v_gene: TRBV6-5
len: 14
abundance: medium-sized
d_gene: .
CDR3nt: TGTGCCAGCAGCACCGGAGACCGGAATGAAAAACTGTTTTTT
CDR3aa: CASSTGDRNEKLFF

j_gene: TRBJ2-5
v_gene: TRBV12-3/TRBV12-4
len: 15
abundance: few
d_gene: TRBD1
CDR3nt: TGTGCCAGCAGACAGGGGGCTAGCGGTCAAGAGACCCAGTACTTC
CDR3aa: CASRQGASGQETQYF

j_gene: TRBJ2-2
v_gene: TRBV5-6
len: 15
abundance: few
d_gene: .
CDR3nt: TGTGCCAGCAGCTTAGTACAGGGAGACACCGGGGAGCTGTTTTTT
CDR3aa: CASSLVQGDTGELFF

j_gene: TRBJ2-2
v_gene: TRBV10-3
len: 10
abundance: medium-sized
d_gene: .
CDR3nt: TGTGCCATCGGTTCCGGGGAGCTGTTTTTT
CDR3aa: CAIGSGELFF

j_gene: TRBJ2-7
v_gene: TRBV29-1
len: 14
abundance: many
d_gene: .
CDR3nt: TGCAGCGTTGTATTTCCGGGAAAGACCTACGAGCAGTACTTC
CDR3aa: CSVVFPGKTYEQYF

j_gene: TRBJ1-2
v_gene: TRBV6-1
len: 15
abundance: many
d_gene: .
CDR3nt: TGTGCCAGCAGTGAAAGGGGAAGCAGGCCCTATGGCTACACCTTC
CDR3aa: CASSERGSRPYGYTF

j_gene: TRBJ1-5
v_gene: TRBV6-1
len: 14
abundance: few
d_gene: .
CDR3nt: TGTGCCAGCAGAGGGGGACATAGCAATCAGCCCCAGCATTTT
CDR3aa: CASRGGHSNQPQHF

j_gene: TRBJ2-6
v_gene: TRBV10-3
len: 13
abundance: medium-sized
d_gene: .
CDR3nt: TGTGCCATCGAGCCTGGAGGGGCCAACGTCCTGACTTTC
CDR3aa: CAIEPGGANVLTF

j_gene: TRBJ2-1
v_gene: TRBV20-1
len: 15
abundance: many
d_gene: TRBD2
CDR3nt: TGCAGTGCCTACCCCGGCGGGAGATCCTACAATGAGCAGTTCTTC
CDR3aa: CSAYPGGRSYNEQFF

j_gene: TRBJ2-3
v_gene: TRBV11-3
len: 16
abundance: medium-sized
d_gene: TRBD2
CDR3nt: TGTGCCAGCAGCTTACATGGGACTAGCGGCACAGATACGCAGTATTTT
CDR3aa: CASSLHGTSGTDTQYF

j_gene: TRBJ2-1
v_gene: TRBV18
len: 19
abundance: medium-sized
d_gene: TRBD2
CDR3nt: TGTGCCAGCTCACCTCAAAGGACTAGCGGGAGGGGAACCTACAATGAGCAGTTCTTC
CDR3aa: CASSPQRTSGRGTYNEQFF

j_gene: TRBJ1-5
v_gene: TRBV28
len: 13
abundance: medium-sized
d_gene: TRBD1
CDR3nt: TGTGCCAGCAGAGTGGGACAGAATCAGCCCCAGCATTTT
CDR3aa: CASRVGQNQPQHF

j_gene: TRBJ2-7
v_gene: TRBV27
len: 17
abundance: medium-sized
d_gene: .
CDR3nt: TGTGCCAGCAGTTTATGGCCTCGGACGAGAAGCTCCTACGAGCAGTACTTC
CDR3aa: CASSLWPRTRSSYEQYF

j_gene: TRBJ2-4
v_gene: TRBV5-6
len: 14
abundance: large
d_gene: .
CDR3nt: TGTGCCAGCAGTGTGAGGGGAGTGGCAAACATTCAGTACTTC
CDR3aa: CASSVRGVANIQYF

j_gene: TRBJ2-3
v_gene: TRBV9
len: 16
abundance: medium-sized
d_gene: TRBD2
CDR3nt: TGTGCCAGCAGCGTTCCGACTAGCGGGACCACAGATACGCAGTATTTT
CDR3aa: CASSVPTSGTTDTQYF

j_gene: TRBJ1-2
v_gene: TRBV5-1
len: 13
abundance: medium-sized
d_gene: TRBD1
CDR3nt: TGCGCCAGACAACAGGGGGCTAACTATGGCTACACCTTC
CDR3aa: CARQQGANYGYTF

j_gene: TRBJ2-5
v_gene: TRBV6-5
len: 14
abundance: few
d_gene: .
CDR3nt: TGTGCCAGCAGTTACTTAATGGGAGCTGAGACCCAGTACTTC
CDR3aa: CASSYLMGAETQYF

j_gene: TRBJ2-1
v_gene: TRBV18
len: 14
abundance: medium-sized
d_gene: TRBD1
CDR3nt: TGTGCCAGCTCACTGACAGGGTTCTACAATGAGCAGTTCTTC
CDR3aa: CASSLTGFYNEQFF

j_gene: TRBJ2-5
v_gene: TRBV7-8
len: 14
abundance: many
d_gene: .
CDR3nt: TGTGCCAGCAGCTTAGAAGGCCCCTTGGGGACCCAGTACTTC
CDR3aa: CASSLEGPLGTQYF

j_gene: TRBJ2-5
v_gene: TRBV7-3
len: 15
abundance: medium-sized
d_gene: TRBD2
CDR3nt: TGTGCCAGCAGCCTGACTAGCGGGAGGGCCGAGACCCAGTACTTC
CDR3aa: CASSLTSGRAETQYF

j_gene: TRBJ2-1
v_gene: TRBV18
len: 14
abundance: medium-sized
d_gene: .
CDR3nt: TGTGCCAGCTCACCGCAGGGATATTACAATGAGCAGTTCTTC
CDR3aa: CASSPQGYYNEQFF

j_gene: TRBJ2-5
v_gene: TRBV12-3/TRBV12-4
len: 13
abundance: medium-sized
d_gene: TRBD1
CDR3nt: TGTGCCAGCAGTTTTAGACAGGGCGAGACCCAGTACTTC
CDR3aa: CASSFRQGETQYF

j_gene: TRBJ1-1
v_gene: TRBV18
len: 17
abundance: medium-sized
d_gene: TRBD1
CDR3nt: TGTGCCAGCTCACCATCGCCCTTTGACAGGGCGAACACTGAAGCTTTCTTT
CDR3aa: CASSPSPFDRANTEAFF

j_gene: TRBJ2-5
v_gene: TRBV5-1
len: 13
abundance: medium-sized
d_gene: .
CDR3nt: TGCGCCAGCAGCTTGATGCCGAAAGAGACCCAGTACTTC
CDR3aa: CASSLMPKETQYF

j_gene: TRBJ1-6
v_gene: TRBV7-9
len: 16
abundance: many
d_gene: TRBD1
CDR3nt: TGTGCCAGCAGCCAGGGACAGGGATTCTATAATTCACCCCTCCACTTT
CDR3aa: CASSQGQGFYNSPLHF

j_gene: TRBJ1-4
v_gene: TRBV28
len: 12
abundance: medium-sized
d_gene: .
CDR3nt: TGTGCCAGCAAAGCTATGGGTGAAAAACTGTTTTTT
CDR3aa: CASKAMGEKLFF

j_gene: TRBJ1-3
v_gene: TRBV29-1
len: 16
abundance: medium-sized
d_gene: .
CDR3nt: TGCAGCGTTAGTCTAGCCCAGGGCCAAACTGGAAACACCATATATTTT
CDR3aa: CSVSLAQGQTGNTIYF

j_gene: TRBJ2-3
v_gene: TRBV29-1
len: 14
abundance: medium-sized
d_gene: .
CDR3nt: TGCAGCGTTGCTAGTCTTAGTCCCACAGATACGCAGTATTTT
CDR3aa: CSVASLSPTDTQYF

j_gene: TRBJ2-2
v_gene: TRBV27
len: 16
abundance: medium-sized
d_gene: TRBD2
CDR3nt: TGTGCCAGCAGTCTCTTAGCGGGAGCGGGCAGCGGGGAGCTGTTTTTT
CDR3aa: CASSLLAGAGSGELFF

j_gene: TRBJ1-1
v_gene: TRBV7-8
len: 15
abundance: medium-sized
d_gene: .
CDR3nt: TGTGCCAGCAGCTTAGTCCTCCGCCTGAACACTGAAGCTTTCTTT
CDR3aa: CASSLVLRLNTEAFF

j_gene: TRBJ2-3
v_gene: TRBV12-3/TRBV12-4
len: 18
abundance: medium-sized
d_gene: TRBD2
CDR3nt: TGTGCCAGCAGCCCGGGGAAGGTAGCGGGGTCTATCACAGATACGCAGTATTTT
CDR3aa: CASSPGKVAGSITDTQYF

j_gene: TRBJ2-1
v_gene: TRBV28
len: 19
abundance: few
d_gene: TRBD2
CDR3nt: TGCCCCGACGGAGGTGAAGCGGGAGTCGGAAACTCAGAACAAAATGAGCAGTTCTTC
CDR3aa: CPDGGEAGVGNSEQNEQFF

j_gene: TRBJ1-5
v_gene: TRBV6-1
len: 14
abundance: medium-sized
d_gene: .
CDR3nt: TGTGCCAGCAGGCCCATGGACGACTCTCAGCCCCAGCATTTT
CDR3aa: CASRPMDDSQPQHF

j_gene: TRBJ2-7
v_gene: TRBV7-9
len: 17
abundance: medium-sized
d_gene: .
CDR3nt: TGTGCCAGCAGCTTATTTCCCCGGGCGGCAGGGACCTACGAGCAGTACTTC
CDR3aa: CASSLFPRAAGTYEQYF

j_gene: TRBJ2-5
v_gene: TRBV7-2
len: 15
abundance: medium-sized
d_gene: .
CDR3nt: TGTGCCAGCAGCTTAGGACCAGCGTCCCAAGAGACCCAGTACTTC
CDR3aa: CASSLGPASQETQYF

j_gene: TRBJ2-2
v_gene: TRBV12-3/TRBV12-4
len: 16
abundance: few
d_gene: TRBD1
CDR3nt: TGTGCCACTAAGACCCGGACAGGCAGCAACACCGGGGAGCTGTTTTTT
CDR3aa: CATKTRTGSNTGELFF

j_gene: TRBJ2-1
v_gene: TRBV20-1
len: 17
abundance: medium-sized
d_gene: .
CDR3nt: TGCAGTGCTAGAGGCGCAACCTCCTACCGTGTGGGCAATGAGCAGTTCTTC
CDR3aa: CSARGATSYRVGNEQFF

j_gene: TRBJ2-5
v_gene: TRBV21-1
len: 13
abundance: medium-sized
d_gene: .
CDR3nt: TGTGCCAGCAGCAAAGTGAGGGCAGAGACCCAGTACTTC
CDR3aa: CASSKVRAETQYF

j_gene: TRBJ1-1
v_gene: TRBV6-2/TRBV6-3
len: 13
abundance: medium-sized
d_gene: .
CDR3nt: TGTGCCAGCAAAGTTACCTGGGGGACTGAAGCTTTCTTT
CDR3aa: CASKVTWGTEAFF

j_gene: TRBJ2-3
v_gene: TRBV4-1
len: 16
abundance: medium-sized
d_gene: .
CDR3nt: TGCGCCAGCAGCGAAAAACCCAGACTAGTCACAGATACGCAGTATTTT
CDR3aa: CASSEKPRLVTDTQYF

j_gene: TRBJ1-3
v_gene: TRBV6-1
len: 17
abundance: medium-sized
d_gene: .
CDR3nt: TGTGCCAGCAGTGAGGGTCCGGCTGGGCTCTCTGGAAACACCATATATTTT
CDR3aa: CASSEGPAGLSGNTIYF

j_gene: TRBJ2-5
v_gene: TRBV5-1
len: 14
abundance: many
d_gene: .
CDR3nt: TGCGCCAGCAGCCTGGGGCAGTTACAAGAGACCCAGTACTTC
CDR3aa: CASSLGQLQETQYF

j_gene: TRBJ2-1
v_gene: TRBV6-1
len: 13
abundance: many
d_gene: .
CDR3nt: TGTGCCAGCAGTTCTGAAGGGCACAATGAGCAGTTCTTC
CDR3aa: CASSSEGHNEQFF

j_gene: TRBJ2-1
v_gene: TRBV7-9
len: 13
abundance: many
d_gene: TRBD2
CDR3nt: TGTACCAGCTTCCCGGGACTAGTGAATGAGCAGTTCTTC
CDR3aa: CTSFPGLVNEQFF

j_gene: TRBJ2-5
v_gene: TRBV4-1
len: 15
abundance: medium-sized
d_gene: TRBD2
CDR3nt: TGCGCCAGCAGCCAAGGAAGTAGCGGGACTGAGACCCAGTACTTC
CDR3aa: CASSQGSSGTETQYF

j_gene: TRBJ2-7
v_gene: TRBV28
len: 15
abundance: many
d_gene: TRBD2
CDR3nt: TGTGCCAGCAGTTCCGGAGCGGGAGGGCCGGGGGAGCAGTACTTC
CDR3aa: CASSSGAGGPGEQYF

j_gene: TRBJ1-1
v_gene: TRBV6-2/TRBV6-3
len: 16
abundance: large
d_gene: TRBD1
CDR3nt: TGTGCCAGCAGACCCAATCCGGGACAGGGTAACACTGAAGCTTTCTTT
CDR3aa: CASRPNPGQGNTEAFF

j_gene: TRBJ2-2
v_gene: TRBV5-1
len: 15
abundance: many
d_gene: TRBD1
CDR3nt: TGCGCCAGCAGTACAGGGGTTGTGAACACCGGGGAGCTGTTTTTT
CDR3aa: CASSTGVVNTGELFF